This T cell receptor beta chain stems from a study of T-cell reconstitution after alpha-beta-depleted transplantation in children. General study results and limits: The origin of alpha-beta T cells about two months after transplant was reportedly several hundred expanded graft clones. The authors attributed T-cell counts and diversity one year after transplant mostly to newly produced T cells. Some patients showed high day-60 TCRbeta diversity, which derived from surviving recipient T cells and thymic progenitors.

The library targeted TCRbeta and was prepared with unique molecular identifiers. TCRdb re-called the PCR reads with MiXCR, one entry per CDR3 protein. The data contain 220,000 or so distinct CDR3 sequences, roughly 7.7% of them singletons. Trimming took off 0 bases at V and 3 bases at J, with 23 bases between the two ends. The CDR3 spans 19 residues. Germline V gene sequence: CDR1 SGHDT, CDR2 YYEEEE. This clonotype has a count of ten or more. The target antigen is unknown. This sequence joins TRBV5-6 and TRBJ2-3, with TRBD1 as a possible D gene (5 bases). The sequence was obtained from a male patient aged 10 to 17 who had a stem cell transplant for acute lymphoblastic leukemia, so the T cells may come from the graft donor. This specimen consisted of PBMCs, mostly from graft donor cells, obtained 180 days after TCRalphabeta/CD19-depleted stem cell transplant. CDR3 region: CASSLEHPGWGDTTDTQYF. The CDR3 DNA reads TGTGCCAGCAGCTTGGAGCACCCCGGATGGGGCGATACGACAGATACGCAGTATTTT.